The 22 T cell receptor beta chains listed next were all sequenced from one sample in a study of cytomegalovirus exposure and HLA in healthy donors. 13 Jbeta primers and 60 Vbeta primers were used for the PCR. Assay used: immunoSEQ multiplex PCR; TCRdb lists only in-frame clones, some missing. The sample includes 55,000 to 80,000 clones, approximately 82% of them seen just once. The sample was PBMCs. The receptors stem from a man aged 18-30 years in good health and CMV-seronegative.

The chain combines TRBV29-1 with TRBJ1-1; D remains unclear. Germline CDR1 SQVTM, CDR2 ANQGSEA. The V end lost 4 bases, the J end lost 4 bases, and 16 bases lay between the germline ends. The CDR3 is 14 residues long. The CDR3 loop is CSVATLAGFTEAFF. CDR3 nucleotides: TGCAGCGTTGCCACCCTGGCGGGATTCACTGAAGCTTTCTTT.

The chain carries TRBV25-1 and TRBJ2-7; TRBD1 is a possible D gene (6 bases). V lost 5 bases and J lost 3, with 14 bases in between. Germline V gene sequence: CDR1 MGHDK, CDR2 SYGVNS. The CDR3 has 14 residues. CDR3 sequence reads: CASSKTGYLYEQYF. CDR3 bases: TGTGCCAGCAGTAAAACAGGGTACCTCTACGAGCAGTACTTC.

The chain uses TRBV7-2 and TRBJ1-1; 7 bases are a match to TRBD1. Germline V CDR1 and CDR2: SGHTA, FQGNSA. The V and J ends lost 0 bases and 10 bases, in that order; junction bases with no gene match: 5. The CDR3 spans 13 residues. CDR3 sequence reads: CASSLAGQGVAFF. The CDR3 DNA sequence: TGTGCCAGCAGCTTAGCAGGGCAGGGGGTAGCTTTCTTT.

This clone was recorded only once. The rearrangement links TRBV6-6 to TRBJ2-7, with TRBD2 as a possible D gene (5 bases). The CDR3 totals 13 residues. Germline V gives CDR1 MNHNY, CDR2 SVGAGI (reference sequence). Trimming left V 7 bases short and J 0 bases short, with 10 bases between. The CDR3: CASTSGSSYEQYF. The CDR3 nucleotides are TGTGCCAGCACAAGCGGTTCCTCCTACGAGCAGTACTTC.

V gene TRBV4-3 combines with J gene TRBJ1-4; TRBD1 might be the D (5 bases). The V gene's germline CDR1 is LGHNA and CDR2 YSLEER. This CDR3 contains 14 residues. Between the trimmed V and J ends, which lost 1 base and 4 bases, there was a span of 7 bases. The CDR3 nucleotides are TGCGCCAGCAGCCAAGGGGGGGATAATGAAAAACTGTTTTTT. The encoded protein is CASSQGGDNEKLFF.

This chain uses TRBV7-9 with TRBJ2-3; 9 bases line up with TRBD2. Germline-derived CDR1 and CDR2 are SEHNR and FQNEAQ (reference sequence). This CDR3 is 16 amino acids long. The ends lost 4 bases at V and 4 bases at J; junction bases unmatched: 9. Here the CDR3 reads CASSYLLAGVADTQYF. The CDR3 bases are TGTGCCAGCAGCTACCTCTTAGCGGGAGTTGCAGATACGCAGTATTTT.

The chain links TRBV14 to TRBJ2-7; 7 positions match TRBD2. V was clipped by 4 bases and J by 1 base; unmatched bases: 4. Germline V CDR1 and CDR2: SGHDN, FVKESK. The CDR3 covers 14 residues. This chain's CDR3 is CASSPGGLSYEQYF. The DNA for the CDR3 is TGTGCCAGCAGCCCCGGGGGGTTGTCCTACGAGCAGTACTTC.

This clone has only a few counts. The chain recombines TRBV19 with TRBJ1-5; no definite D call. This CDR3 has 13 residues. V lost 3 bases, J lost 6 bases, and 9 bases lay in between. The germline gives CDR1 LNHDA, CDR2 SQIVND (reference sequence). CDR3 loop: CASSMELGQPQHF. CDR3 DNA sequence: TGTGCCAGTAGTATGGAGTTGGGTCAGCCCCAGCATTTT.

About this clone itself: A junction boundary mismatches the germline segment, possibly from a read error. This chain connects TRBV6-5 to TRBJ1-2; D possibly corresponds to TRBD1 (5 bases). The germline CDR1 and CDR2 sequences are MNHEY and SVGAGI. This CDR3 has 12 amino acids. CDR3 bases: TGTGCCAGCAGTCCCCAGGGCTATGGCTACAACTTC. Protein sequence: CASSPQGYGYNF.

V usage is TRBV27 and J usage is TRBJ1-2; 8 bases map to TRBD1. Germline V gives CDR1 MNHEY, CDR2 SMNVEV (reference sequence). V dropped 6 bases and J dropped 4; count of bases not matched to a gene: 10. The CDR3 consists of 15 residues. The CDR3 DNA sequence: TGTGCCAGCAGGGTCCTCCGAGACAGGGGCTATGGCTACACCTTC. The encoded protein is CASRVLRDRGYGYTF.

V is TRBV9 and J is TRBJ2-5, with 9 bases identical to TRBD1. Germline loops: CDR1 SGDLS, CDR2 YYNGEE. The ends lost 4 bases at V and 5 bases at J; junction bases unmatched: 9. The CDR3 runs to 15 residues. As DNA, the CDR3 is TGTGCCAGCAGCCCCGGGGACAGGGAGGGGGAGACCCAGTACTTC. Residues: CASSPGDREGETQYF.

This clone was observed a few times. The V gene is TRBV4-3, the J gene TRBJ2-7; D is perhaps TRBD2 (6 bases). Germline CDR1 reads LGHNA; CDR2 reads YSLEER. V was cut by 1 base and J by 2 bases, with 12 bases left in between. The CDR3 contains 15 residues. The CDR3 here is CASSQALGEAYEQYF. The CDR3 DNA sequence: TGCGCCAGCAGCCAAGCTCTGGGGGAGGCCTACGAGCAGTACTTC.

This rearrangement joins TRBV7-2 to TRBJ2-7, with 10 bases fitting TRBD2. The germline V gene encodes CDR1 SGHTA and CDR2 FQGNSA. J lost 4 bases, V lost 1 base, and 7 bases had no gene match. The CDR3 consists of 16 residues. The CDR3 spells CASSLVASGSSYEQYF. CDR3 nucleotide sequence: TGTGCCAGCAGCTTAGTCGCTAGCGGGAGCTCTTACGAGCAGTACTTC.

The V and J genes are TRBV18 and TRBJ2-1, with 14 bases identical to TRBD2. The CDR3 is 15 amino acids. Germline CDR1 KGHSH, CDR2 LQKENI. The V segment lost 11 bases and the J segment 5 bases; nucleotides outside the gene matches: 8. This CDR3 reads CAEGAGLAGDNEQFF. Here the CDR3 DNA reads TGTGCCGAAGGAGCGGGACTAGCGGGGGACAATGAGCAGTTCTTC.

This chain joins TRBV7-9 and TRBJ2-7; 8 nucleotides line up with TRBD2. The CDR3 is 15 amino acids. Germline CDR1 SEHNR, CDR2 FQNEAQ (reference sequence). J gave up 3 bases and V 8 bases, and 12 bases lay outside the gene matches. The CDR3 nucleotides read TGTGCCAGCCGCCCAGCGGGGGTGATGGGCTACGAGCAGTACTTC. It is translated as CASRPAGVMGYEQYF.

The sample holds a few counts of this clone. The rearrangement uses TRBV5-4 and TRBJ1-1, with 8 bases fitting TRBD1. The CDR3 length is 14 residues. Germline CDR1 reads SGHNT; CDR2 reads YYREEE (reference sequence). V trimming: 2 bases; J trimming: 7 bases; junction bases outside the gene matches: 7. Here the CDR3 DNA reads TGTGCCAGCAGCTTAGGACAGGGTTCGGGTGAAGCTTTCTTT. It is translated as CASSLGQGSGEAFF. The full variable domain, its missing parts supplied by reference TRBV5-4 and TRBJ1-1, is ETGVTQSPTHLIKTRGQQVTLRCSSQSGHNTVSWYQQALGQGPQFIFQYYREEENGRGNFPPRFSGLQFPNYSSELNVNALELDDSALYLCASSLGQGSGEAFFGQGTRLTVV.

The chain combines TRBV7-3 with TRBJ2-1; 9 positions match TRBD2. Germline trimming cut 1 base from V and 9 bases from J; bases unmatched to any gene: 7. CDR1 is SGHTA, CDR2 FQGTGA, per germline. This CDR3 spans 15 amino acids. Written as DNA, the CDR3 is TGTGCCAGCAGCTTAAGCGGGGGGGCCCAGGTTGAGCAGTTCTTC. Its protein product is CASSLSGGAQVEQFF.

This clone was detected once. The chain combines TRBV7-2 with TRBJ1-3; 8 bases line up with TRBD1. CDR3 length equals 15 residues. J was trimmed by 3 bases and V by 9 bases; bases with no gene match: 10. Germline loops: CDR1 SGHTA, CDR2 FQGNSA. The CDR3 region has the DNA TGTGCCAGTAATATCAGGGGGCTGGTTGGAAACACCATATATTTT. It specifies CASNIRGLVGNTIYF.

The rearrangement joins TRBV6-4 to TRBJ2-1, with 9 bases lining up with TRBD2. This CDR3 has 16 residues. V shed 4 bases, J shed 4 bases, and the junction held 8 bases outside the gene matches. From germline, CDR1 is MRHNA and CDR2 SNTAGT. This CDR3 is CASSVVAGVGYNEQFF. CDR3 bases: TGTGCCAGCAGTGTCGTAGCGGGAGTGGGTTACAATGAGCAGTTCTTC.

The chain carries TRBV6-4 and TRBJ1-6; TRBD1 matches 9 bases. The junction had 4 bases not matched to a gene; V was cut back by 6 bases and J by 7 bases. Germline CDR1 MRHNA, CDR2 SNTAGT. The CDR3 extends over 14 amino acids. CDR3 in DNA: TGTGCCAGCAGACCGGGACAGGGAAATTCACCCCTCCACTTT. Its translation is CASRPGQGNSPLHF.

This clone occurred once. The genes are TRBV6-5 and TRBJ2-1; D possibly corresponds to TRBD1 (6 bases). Germline V gene data show CDR1 as MNHEY and CDR2 as SVGAGI. V was clipped by 0 bases and J by 7 bases, with 16 bases between them. This CDR3 comprises 16 residues. DNA for the CDR3: TGTGCCAGCAGTTACTCCCCTCCTTGGACAGAGAATGAGCAGTTCTTC. Protein sequence: CASSYSPPWTENEQFF.

This chain connects TRBV27 to TRBJ1-1, with D maybe TRBD1 (6 bases). V dropped 6 bases and J dropped 1 base, with 12 bases sitting between them. The CDR3 contains 14 residues. The germline CDR1 and CDR2 sequences are MNHEY and SMNVEV (reference sequence). CDR3 in DNA: TGTGCCAGCAGGACAGGTTACGAGAACACTGAAGCTTTCTTT. This encodes CASRTGYENTEAFF.